This TCR beta chain was recovered during a study of technical replicates of blood from several donors. TCRdb's table, derived via immunoSEQ multiplex PCR, lists solely in-frame clones and lacks some. The sample has approximately 73,000 clones; 93% are singletons. Per the germline V gene, CDR1 is PRHDT and CDR2 is FYEKMQ (reference sequence). Trimming took off 1 base at V and 5 bases at J, with 12 bases between the two ends. The CDR3 has 14 amino acids. The clonotype originates from a human donor in good health. The sample taken for sequencing was T cells isolated from PBMCs. The chain links TRBV13 to TRBJ2-7, with TRBD1 as a possible D gene (5 bases). The CDR3 DNA reads TGTGCCAGCAGCTTAGTCGCAGGGCTCAACGAGCAGTACTTC. This gives the protein CASSLVAGLNEQYF.